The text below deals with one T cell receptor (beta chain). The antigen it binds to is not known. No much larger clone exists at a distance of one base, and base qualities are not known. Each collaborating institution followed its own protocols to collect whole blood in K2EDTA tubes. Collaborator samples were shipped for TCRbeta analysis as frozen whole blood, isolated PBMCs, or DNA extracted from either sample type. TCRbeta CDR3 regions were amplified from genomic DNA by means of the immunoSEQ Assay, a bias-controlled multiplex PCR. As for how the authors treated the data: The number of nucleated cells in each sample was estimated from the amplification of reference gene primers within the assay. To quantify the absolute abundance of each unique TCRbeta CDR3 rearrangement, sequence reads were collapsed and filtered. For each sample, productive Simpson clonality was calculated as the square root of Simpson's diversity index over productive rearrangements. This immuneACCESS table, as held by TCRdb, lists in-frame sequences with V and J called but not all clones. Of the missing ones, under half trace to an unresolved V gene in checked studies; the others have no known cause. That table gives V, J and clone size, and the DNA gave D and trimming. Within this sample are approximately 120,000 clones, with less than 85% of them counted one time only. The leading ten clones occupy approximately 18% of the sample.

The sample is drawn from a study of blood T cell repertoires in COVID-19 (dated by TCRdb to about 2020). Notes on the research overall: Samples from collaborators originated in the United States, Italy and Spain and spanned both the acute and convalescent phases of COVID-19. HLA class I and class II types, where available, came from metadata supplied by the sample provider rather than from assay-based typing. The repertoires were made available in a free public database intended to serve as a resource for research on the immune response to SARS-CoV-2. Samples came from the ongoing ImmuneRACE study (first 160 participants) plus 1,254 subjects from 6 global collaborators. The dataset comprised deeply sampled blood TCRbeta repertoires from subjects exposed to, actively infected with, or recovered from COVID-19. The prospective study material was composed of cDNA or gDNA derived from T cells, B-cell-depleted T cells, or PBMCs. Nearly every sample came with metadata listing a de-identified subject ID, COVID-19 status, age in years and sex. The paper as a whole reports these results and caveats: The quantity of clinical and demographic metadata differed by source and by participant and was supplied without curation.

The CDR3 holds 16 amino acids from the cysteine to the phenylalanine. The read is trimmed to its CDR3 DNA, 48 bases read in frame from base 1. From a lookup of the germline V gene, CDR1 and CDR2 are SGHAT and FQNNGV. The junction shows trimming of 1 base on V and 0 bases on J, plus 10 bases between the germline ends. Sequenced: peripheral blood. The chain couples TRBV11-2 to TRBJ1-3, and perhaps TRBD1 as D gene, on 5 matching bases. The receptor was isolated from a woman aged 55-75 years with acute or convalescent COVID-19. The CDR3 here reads CASSLAGGSSGNTIYF. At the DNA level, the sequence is TGTGCCAGCAGCTTAGCCGGGGGTTCCTCTGGAAACACCATATATTTT.